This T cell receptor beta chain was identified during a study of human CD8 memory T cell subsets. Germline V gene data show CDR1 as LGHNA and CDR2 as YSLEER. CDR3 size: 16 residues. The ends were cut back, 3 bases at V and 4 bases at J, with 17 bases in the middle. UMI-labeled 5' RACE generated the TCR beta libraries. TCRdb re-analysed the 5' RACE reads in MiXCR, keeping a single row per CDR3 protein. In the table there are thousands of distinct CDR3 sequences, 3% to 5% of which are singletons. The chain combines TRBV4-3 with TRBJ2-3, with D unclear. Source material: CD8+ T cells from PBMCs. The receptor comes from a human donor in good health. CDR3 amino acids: CASSQSHVVGSDTQYF. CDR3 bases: TGCGCCAGCAGCCAGAGCCATGTGGTAGGGTCAGATACGCAGTATTTT.